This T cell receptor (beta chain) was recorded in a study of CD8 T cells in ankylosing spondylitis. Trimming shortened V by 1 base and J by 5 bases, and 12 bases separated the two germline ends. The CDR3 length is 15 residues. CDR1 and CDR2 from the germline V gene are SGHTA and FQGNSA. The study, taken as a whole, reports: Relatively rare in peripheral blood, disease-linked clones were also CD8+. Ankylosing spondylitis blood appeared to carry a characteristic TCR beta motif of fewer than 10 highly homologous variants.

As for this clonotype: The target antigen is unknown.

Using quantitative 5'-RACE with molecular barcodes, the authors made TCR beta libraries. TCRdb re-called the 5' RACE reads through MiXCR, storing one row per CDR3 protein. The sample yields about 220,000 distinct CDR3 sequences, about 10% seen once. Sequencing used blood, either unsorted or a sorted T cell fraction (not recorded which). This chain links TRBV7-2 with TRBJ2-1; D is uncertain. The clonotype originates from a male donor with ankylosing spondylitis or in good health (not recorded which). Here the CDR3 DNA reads TGTGCCAGCAGCTTAGACCGTCGGAACAACAATGAGCAGTTCTTC. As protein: CASSLDRRNNNEQFF.